This T cell receptor beta chain originates from a study of blood T cell repertoires in COVID-19. The wider study: The samples span acute and convalescent COVID-19 from the United States, Italy and Spain. From T cells, B-cell-depleted T cells, or PBMCs came the material, which was cDNA or gDNA.

As processed by the authors: The authors estimated nucleated cell counts from reference gene primer amplification. Assay: immunoSEQ multiplex PCR; the TCRdb copy retains only in-frame clones and omits some. V, J and clone size reflect that table, while D and trimming were determined from the DNA. This table holds roughly 270,000 clones, approximately 86% found once. The specimen sequenced was peripheral blood. The sequence derives from a man in his late teens or twenties with active or convalescent COVID-19.

The CDR3 DNA sequence: TGTGCTAGTGGGAAAACCGGGACAGGGGCCAACGTCCTGACTTTC. Translating gives CASGKTGTGANVLTF. The chain uses TRBV12-5 and TRBJ2-6; a weak D match, TRBD1 (6 bases). The length of the CDR3 is 15 residues. Trimming shortened V by 6 bases and J by 4 bases, and 13 bases separated the two germline ends. CDR1 and CDR2 from the germline V gene are LGHNT and FRNRAP.